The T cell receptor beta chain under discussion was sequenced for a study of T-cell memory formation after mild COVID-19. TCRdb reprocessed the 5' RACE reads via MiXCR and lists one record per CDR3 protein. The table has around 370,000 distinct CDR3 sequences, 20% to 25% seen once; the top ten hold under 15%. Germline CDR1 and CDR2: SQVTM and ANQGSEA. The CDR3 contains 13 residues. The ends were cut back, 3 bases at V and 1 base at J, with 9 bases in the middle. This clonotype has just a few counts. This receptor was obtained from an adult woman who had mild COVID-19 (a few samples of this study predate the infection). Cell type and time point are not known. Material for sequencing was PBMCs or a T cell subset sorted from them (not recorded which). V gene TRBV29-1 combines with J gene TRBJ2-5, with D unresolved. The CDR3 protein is CSVEDGPQETQYF. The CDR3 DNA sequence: TGCAGCGTTGAGGACGGCCCCCAAGAGACCCAGTACTTC.